The present TCR beta chain was sequenced within a study of T cell responses to AZD1222 COVID-19 vaccine. This CDR3 region has 15 residues. J was trimmed by 7 bases and V by 3 bases; bases with no gene match: 7. Germline V gene sequence: CDR1 SGHTS, CDR2 YDEGEE. This clone occurred once. Clones were sequenced by immunoSEQ multiplex PCR, and TCRdb holds only the in-frame ones, with some missing. The table records roughly 120,000 clones, 93% of them present only once. The origin of this receptor is an adult in good health. Specimen: peripheral blood, collected on day 0 of AZD1222 vaccination. The chain has TRBV5-8 and TRBJ1-4; 9 bases map to TRBD1. Here the CDR3 reads CASSSGQGGIEKLFF. CDR3 nucleotides: TGTGCCAGCAGCTCGGGACAGGGAGGAATTGAAAAACTGTTTTTT. The full variable domain, in which reference TRBV5-8 and TRBJ1-4 provide the parts outside the CDR3, is EAGVTQSPTHLIKTRGQQATLRCSPISGHTSVYWYQQALGLGLQFLLWYDEGEERNRGNFPPRFSGRQFPNYSSELNVNALELEDSALYLCASSSGQGGIEKLFFGSGTQLSVL.